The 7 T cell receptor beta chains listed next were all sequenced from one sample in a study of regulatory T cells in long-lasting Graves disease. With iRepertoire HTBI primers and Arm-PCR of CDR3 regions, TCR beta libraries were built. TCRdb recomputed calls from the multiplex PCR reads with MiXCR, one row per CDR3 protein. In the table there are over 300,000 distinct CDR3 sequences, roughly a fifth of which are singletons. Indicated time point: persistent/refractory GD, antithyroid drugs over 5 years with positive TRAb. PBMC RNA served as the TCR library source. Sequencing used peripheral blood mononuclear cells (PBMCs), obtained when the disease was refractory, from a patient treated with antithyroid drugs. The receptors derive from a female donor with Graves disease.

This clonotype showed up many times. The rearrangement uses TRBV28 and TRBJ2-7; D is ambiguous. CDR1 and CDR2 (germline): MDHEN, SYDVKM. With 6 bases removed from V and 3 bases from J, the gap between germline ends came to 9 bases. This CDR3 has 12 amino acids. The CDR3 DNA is TGTGCCAGCAGCCCGATCGGCTACGAGCAGTACTTC. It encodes CASSPIGYEQYF. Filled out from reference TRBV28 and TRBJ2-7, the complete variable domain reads DVKVTQSSRYLVKRTGEKVFLECVQDMDHENMFWYRQDPGLGLRLIYFSYDVKMKEKGDIPEGYSVSREKKERFSLILESASTNQTSMYLCASSPIGYEQYFGPGTRLTVT.

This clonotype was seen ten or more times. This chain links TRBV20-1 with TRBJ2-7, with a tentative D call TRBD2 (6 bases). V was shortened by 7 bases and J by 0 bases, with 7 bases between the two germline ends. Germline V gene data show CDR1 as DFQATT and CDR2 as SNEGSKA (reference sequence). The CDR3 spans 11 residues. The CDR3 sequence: CSGGDSYEQYF. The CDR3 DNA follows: TGCAGTGGGGGGGACTCCTACGAGCAGTACTTC.

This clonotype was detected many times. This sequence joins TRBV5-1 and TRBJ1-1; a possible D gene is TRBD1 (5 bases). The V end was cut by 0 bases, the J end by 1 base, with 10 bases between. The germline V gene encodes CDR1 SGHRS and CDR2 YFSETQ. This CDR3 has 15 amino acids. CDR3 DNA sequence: TGCGCCAGCAGCTTGGCCCTCACAGGGAACACTGAAGCTTTCTTT. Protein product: CASSLALTGNTEAFF.

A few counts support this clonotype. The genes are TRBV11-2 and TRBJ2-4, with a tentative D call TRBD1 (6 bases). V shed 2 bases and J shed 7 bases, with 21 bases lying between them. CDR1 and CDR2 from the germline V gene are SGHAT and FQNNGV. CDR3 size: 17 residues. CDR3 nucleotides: TGTGCCAGCAGCTTACATAGGGAATACAGGGTTGAGAACATTCAGTACTTC. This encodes CASSLHREYRVENIQYF.

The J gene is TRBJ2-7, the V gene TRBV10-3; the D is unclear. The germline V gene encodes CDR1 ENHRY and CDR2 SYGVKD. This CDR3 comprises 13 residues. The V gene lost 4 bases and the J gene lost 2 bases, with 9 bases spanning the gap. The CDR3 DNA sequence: TGTGCCATCAGTGCCGGCGTAACCTACGAGCAGTACTTC. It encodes CAISAGVTYEQYF.

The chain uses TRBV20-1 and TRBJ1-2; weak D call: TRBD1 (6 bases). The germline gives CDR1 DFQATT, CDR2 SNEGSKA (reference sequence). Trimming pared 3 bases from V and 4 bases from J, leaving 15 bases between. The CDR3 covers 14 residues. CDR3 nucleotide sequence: TGCAGTGCTAGGGGGGACCAGGGGCCCTATGGCTACACCTTC. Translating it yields CSARGDQGPYGYTF.

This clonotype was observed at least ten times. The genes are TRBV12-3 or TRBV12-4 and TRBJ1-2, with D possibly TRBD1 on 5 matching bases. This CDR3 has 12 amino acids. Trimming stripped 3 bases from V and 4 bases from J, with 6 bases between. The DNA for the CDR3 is TGTGCCAGCAGTTTCGACAGCTATGGCTACACCTTC. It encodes CASSFDSYGYTF.